The T cell receptor beta chain described here comes from a study of PD-L1 blockade in urothelial cancer. Study details: Atezolizumab was started by patients in 2014 at 1,200 mg intravenously every 3 weeks.

Sequencing used immunoSEQ multiplex PCR; TCRdb keeps in-frame clones, though not all of them. The sample holds approximately 100,000 clones; around 85% are singletons and the top ten take more than 2%. Trimming took 2 bases from V and 1 from J, leaving 11 bases between them. Germline-derived CDR1 and CDR2 are MNHEY and SVGAGI. The CDR3 runs 15 residues. V gene TRBV6-5 combines with J gene TRBJ1-1; tentatively, D is TRBD1 (5 bases). Here the sequenced sample was PBMCs, taken around atezolizumab (anti-PD-L1) treatment. The receptor was isolated from a man aged 50-59 years with urothelial cancer. This CDR3 reads CASSYDRGPNTEAFF. CDR3 bases: TGTGCCAGCAGTTACGATAGGGGTCCGAACACTGAAGCTTTCTTT.